These 29 T cell receptor beta chains were sequenced from one sample in a study of T cells in localized non-small cell lung cancer. Some clones are missing from TCRdb's copy, which holds only in-frame ones; the method was immunoSEQ multiplex PCR. Altogether several hundred clones are present, around 20% being singletons, with the ten largest covering 15% to 20%. The specimen comprised lung tumor tissue, sampled before any cancer treatment. The receptor source for this set is a female donor over 55 with stage II squamous cell lung carcinoma.

This clone was seen more than once but under ten times. J is TRBJ2-3 and V is TRBV19; TRBD2 aligns across 9 bases. The CDR3 is made up of 16 amino acids. Trimming removed 6 bases from V and 2 bases from J; junction bases left unmatched: 9. CDR1 LNHDA and CDR2 SQIVND come from the germline V gene (reference sequence). CDR3 DNA: TGTGCCAGTAGCCACTCTAGCGGGGCGATCACAGATACGCAGTATTTT. Amino acid sequence: CASSHSSGAITDTQYF.

This clone has more than one count but fewer than ten. The chain has TRBV9 and TRBJ2-6, with TRBD1 as a possible D gene (6 bases). The CDR3 has 15 residues. Trimming removed 4 bases from V and 0 bases from J, with 8 bases in between. Germline V lookup: CDR1 SGDLS, CDR2 YYNGEE. The CDR3 loop is CASSSQGSGANVLTF. The CDR3 region has the DNA TGTGCCAGCAGCTCACAGGGCTCTGGGGCCAACGTCCTGACTTTC.

The chain recombines TRBV11-3 with TRBJ2-1, with D perhaps matching TRBD1 or TRBD2 (6 bases each). The germline V gene encodes CDR1 SGHNT and CDR2 YENEEA. This CDR3 comprises 14 residues. The V end lost 6 bases, the J end lost 5 bases, and 14 bases lay between the germline ends. CDR3 sequence: CASRPRGADNEQFF. CDR3 coding DNA: TGTGCCAGCAGACCTAGGGGGGCCGACAATGAGCAGTTCTTC.

This clone is labeled as medium-sized. V gene TRBV11-3 combines with J gene TRBJ2-1; the match to TRBD2 covers 8 bases. V lost 4 bases, J lost 9 bases, and 14 bases stayed unmatched. In germline, CDR1 is SGHNT, CDR2 YENEEA. The CDR3 extends over 16 amino acids. The CDR3 sequence is CASSYPTTSGGSEQFF. The CDR3 DNA sequence: TGTGCCAGCAGCTACCCCACTACTAGCGGTGGTAGTGAGCAGTTCTTC.

The V and J genes are TRBV6-8 and TRBJ2-1; 11 positions agree with TRBD2. This CDR3 contains 15 residues. Germline V gives CDR1 MNHGY, CDR2 SAAAGT. Trimming took 4 bases from V and 12 from J; bases not matched to a gene: 11. CDR3 sequence (DNA): TGTGCCAGCAGTTTAGCGGGAGGGATAATGAGCAGGCAGTTCTTC. Its translation: CASSLAGGIMSRQFF.

This clone appeared a few times. This chain joins TRBV11-3 and TRBJ2-3; possible D gene TRBD1, 6 bases. The CDR3 has 16 amino acids. V was clipped by 5 bases and J by 0 bases, with 15 bases between them. CDR1 and CDR2 from the germline V gene are SGHNT and YENEEA. The chain's CDR3 is CASSLQGPPSTDTQYF. In DNA form, the CDR3 reads TGTGCCAGCAGCCTACAGGGACCCCCTAGCACAGATACGCAGTATTTT.

This rearrangement joins TRBV5-1 to TRBJ2-7, with D unresolved. CDR1 is SGHRS and CDR2 is YFSETQ in the germline V gene. Trimming removed 0 bases from V and 3 bases from J, with 13 bases in between. The CDR3 has 15 residues. The DNA of the CDR3 is TGCGCCAGCAGCTTGGAGCTCAACTTGATCTACGAGCAGTACTTC. It specifies CASSLELNLIYEQYF.

In its sample, this clone was seen a few times. The chain couples TRBV7-2 to TRBJ1-1; D gene ambiguous. CDR1 and CDR2 from the germline V gene are SGHTA and FQGNSA. This CDR3 comprises 13 residues. V was shortened by 5 bases and J by 1 base, with 8 bases between the two germline ends. CDR3 residues: CASSRNGNTEAFF. CDR3 bases: TGTGCCAGCAGCCGAAATGGGAACACTGAAGCTTTCTTT.

The chain links TRBV6-8 to TRBJ1-2; possibly TRBD1 for D (6 bases). The CDR3 sequence is 16 residues long. V shed 2 bases and J shed 8 bases, with 21 bases lying between them. Per germline, CDR1 MNHGY and CDR2 SAAAGT. The CDR3 loop reads CASSYQAGESRRGYTF. The CDR3 DNA reads TGTGCCAGCAGTTACCAGGCAGGGGAGAGCCGGCGGGGCTACACCTTC.

The chain employs TRBV28 and TRBJ2-5, with D perhaps matching TRBD2 (6 bases). CDR1 is MDHEN and CDR2 is SYDVKM in the germline V gene. V shed 10 bases and J shed 4 bases, with 16 bases lying between them. The CDR3 has 13 residues. The DNA of the CDR3 is TGTGCCACTAGAACGGCAGCGGGAGAGACCCAGTACTTC. Protein product: CATRTAAGETQYF.

The chain uses TRBV9 and TRBJ2-1; D could derive from TRBD1 or TRBD2 (6 bases each). Germline lookup yields CDR1 SGDLS and CDR2 YYNGEE. V dropped 4 bases and J dropped 0 bases, with 11 bases sitting between them. The CDR3 is 15 residues long. CDR3 DNA sequence: TGTGCCAGCAGCCCCCCGGGGGCCTCCTACAATGAGCAGTTCTTC. It translates to CASSPPGASYNEQFF.

This chain joins TRBV18 and TRBJ2-1; 12 bases line up with TRBD2. The CDR3 covers 19 residues. The germline gives CDR1 KGHSH, CDR2 LQKENI. Unmatched junction bases numbered 7, after V lost 1 base and J lost 0 bases. CDR3 sequence: CASSPRLAGVTSSYNEQFF. The CDR3 DNA reads as TGTGCCAGCTCACCACGACTAGCGGGGGTTACGAGCTCCTACAATGAGCAGTTCTTC.

This clone is categorized as medium-sized. The J gene is TRBJ2-2, the V gene TRBV11-3, with D possibly matching TRBD1 (5 bases). The CDR3 runs to 14 residues. Germline V gene sequence: CDR1 SGHNT, CDR2 YENEEA. V was shortened by 6 bases and J by 1 base, with 9 bases between the two germline ends. CDR3 residues: CASSPGQNTGELFF. The CDR3, as DNA: TGTGCCAGCAGTCCCGGACAGAACACCGGGGAGCTGTTTTTT.

The V and J genes are TRBV6-8 and TRBJ1-1; no clear D. The germline CDR1 and CDR2 sequences are MNHGY and SAAAGT. Trimming shortened V by 5 bases and J by 1 base, and 11 bases separated the two germline ends. The CDR3 sequence is 14 residues long. Written as DNA, the CDR3 is TGTGCCAGCAGTACGCGGGATGGGAACACTGAAGCTTTCTTT. Protein product: CASSTRDGNTEAFF.

In its sample, this clone was seen a few times. The chain employs TRBV18 and TRBJ1-1; D gene ambiguous. Between the trimmed V and J ends, which lost 4 bases and 4 bases, there was a span of 19 bases. In germline, CDR1 is KGHSH, CDR2 LQKENI. The CDR3 covers 16 residues. The CDR3 here is CASSLGTPGGSTEAFF. The CDR3 region has the DNA TGTGCCAGCTCACTGGGTACACCGGGCGGTAGCACTGAAGCTTTCTTT.

The chain employs TRBV11-3 and TRBJ1-5; TRBD1 might be the D (6 bases). The CDR3 is 14 amino acids. Germline V CDR1 and CDR2: SGHNT, YENEEA. V gave up 5 bases and J gave up 3 bases, with 11 bases separating them. CDR3 region: CASSPTGYNQPQHF. The CDR3 DNA reads TGTGCCAGCAGCCCAACAGGGTACAATCAGCCCCAGCATTTT.

This clone was detected a few times. The CDR3 spells CASRGDNTDTQYF. CDR3 DNA: TGTGCCAGCAGAGGGGACAACACAGATACGCAGTATTTT. This chain connects TRBV9 to TRBJ2-3; D possibly corresponds to TRBD1 (6 bases). With 5 bases removed from V and 2 bases from J, the gap between germline ends came to 9 bases. The CDR3 is 13 residues long. CDR1 is SGDLS and CDR2 is YYNGEE in the germline V gene.

This clone has a handful of counts. The chain carries TRBV9 and TRBJ2-1, with 7 bases identical to TRBD1. This CDR3 has 15 amino acids. The germline V gene encodes CDR1 SGDLS and CDR2 YYNGEE. V dropped 4 bases and J dropped 5; count of bases not matched to a gene: 9. CDR3 coding DNA: TGTGCCAGCAGCCCCCAGGGGGAGCCGAACAATGAGCAGTTCTTC. It yields the protein CASSPQGEPNNEQFF.

This rearrangement joins TRBV11-3 to TRBJ1-1; D unclear. The CDR3 runs 17 residues. Germline values: CDR1 SGHNT, CDR2 YENEEA. Trimming took off 5 bases at V and 3 bases at J, with 22 bases between the two ends. For the CDR3, the DNA is TGTGCCAGCAGCCTAGGCCTCCAAGGAGGCGCAGACACTGAAGCTTTCTTT. Its protein is CASSLGLQGGADTEAFF.

The chain has TRBV18 and TRBJ2-1; 8 bases map to TRBD1. This CDR3 is 16 amino acids long. V shed 0 bases, J shed 5 bases, and the junction held 6 bases outside the gene matches. CDR1 and CDR2 from the germline V gene are KGHSH and LQKENI. CDR3 amino acids: CASSPPGRGRNNEQFF. CDR3 sequence (DNA): TGTGCCAGCTCACCACCGGGCAGGGGGCGCAACAATGAGCAGTTCTTC.

The chain has TRBV19 and TRBJ2-7; the D gene is possibly TRBD1 (5 bases). The CDR3 has 13 amino acids. Germline V lookup: CDR1 LNHDA, CDR2 SQIVND (reference sequence). V was pared by 3 bases and J by 4 bases, with 10 bases between. The CDR3 reads CASSMSREYEQYF. CDR3 sequence (DNA): TGTGCCAGTAGTATGTCCAGGGAATACGAGCAGTACTTC.

V usage is TRBV29-1 and J usage is TRBJ2-7; 11 bases fit TRBD2. The V gene end was trimmed by 4 bases and the J gene end by 3 bases; junction bases not matched to a gene: 11. Germline V CDR1 and CDR2: SQVTM, ANQGSEA. The CDR3 length is 16 residues. For the CDR3, the DNA is TGCAGCGTTGTGGGAGAGGGACTAGCGGAAAACTACGAGCAGTACTTC. Protein product: CSVVGEGLAENYEQYF.

The chain combines TRBV29-1 with TRBJ1-5; D gene ambiguous. With 4 bases removed from V and 2 bases from J, the gap between germline ends came to 6 bases. The V gene's germline CDR1 is SQVTM and CDR2 ANQGSEA. This CDR3 region has 12 residues. Here the CDR3 DNA reads TGCAGCGTTGGGGTGGGCAATCAGCCCCAGCATTTT. It codes for CSVGVGNQPQHF.

By share, this clone ranks as large. J is TRBJ1-1 and V is TRBV4-1; 8 positions agree with TRBD1. The CDR3 length is 15 residues. Germline V gene data show CDR1 as MGHRA and CDR2 as YSYEKL. Trimming took 4 bases from V and 5 from J; bases not matched to a gene: 9. The CDR3, as DNA: TGCGCCAGCAGCCCGCTTCCTAACAGGGGGACTGAAGCTTTCTTT. It yields the protein CASSPLPNRGTEAFF.

The chain couples TRBV19 to TRBJ1-3; no reliable D call. This CDR3 spans 14 amino acids. CDR1 LNHDA and CDR2 SQIVND come from the germline V gene (reference sequence). Trimming shortened V by 2 bases and J by 2 bases, and 7 bases separated the two germline ends. The CDR3 protein is CASSITGTGNTIYF. In DNA form, the CDR3 reads TGTGCCAGTAGTATAACCGGGACTGGAAACACCATATATTTT.

By frequency in the sample, this clone is large. The chain is built from TRBV6-8 and TRBJ1-5, with TRBD1 matching 8 bases. The CDR3 length is 16 residues. Germline V gene data show CDR1 as MNHGY and CDR2 as SAAAGT. The V segment lost 1 base and the J segment 4 bases; nucleotides outside the gene matches: 6. As DNA, the CDR3 is TGTGCCAGCAGTTACTTTGGGCAGGGGGCTAATCAGCCCCAGCATTTT. This codes for CASSYFGQGANQPQHF.

V and J are TRBV15 and TRBJ1-5, with D hard to call. V lost 1 base, J lost 2 bases, and 9 bases lay in between. Germline loops: CDR1 LNHNV, CDR2 YYDKDF (reference sequence). The CDR3 loop spans 15 amino acids. CDR3 region: CATSRGPTGNQPQHF. CDR3 sequence (DNA): TGTGCCACCAGCAGAGGGCCGACGGGCAATCAGCCCCAGCATTTT.

This clone was detected a few times. The chain employs TRBV30 and TRBJ1-1; a weak D match, TRBD1 (6 bases). V lost 3 bases and J 3 bases, leaving 11 bases between the germline ends. CDR1 is GTSNPN and CDR2 is SVGIG in the germline V gene (reference sequence). The CDR3 sequence is 13 residues long. Here the CDR3 reads CAWSAGQYTEAFF. The CDR3 nucleotides read TGTGCCTGGAGCGCTGGACAGTACACTGAAGCTTTCTTT.

V is TRBV4-1 and J is TRBJ1-1, with D unclear. Trimming took off 0 bases at V and 1 base at J, with 6 bases between the two ends. The CDR3 length is 14 residues. Germline assignment: CDR1 MGHRA and CDR2 YSYEKL. The CDR3 DNA is TGCGCCAGCAGCCAAGAGGAGTCGAACACTGAAGCTTTCTTT. Amino acid sequence: CASSQEESNTEAFF.